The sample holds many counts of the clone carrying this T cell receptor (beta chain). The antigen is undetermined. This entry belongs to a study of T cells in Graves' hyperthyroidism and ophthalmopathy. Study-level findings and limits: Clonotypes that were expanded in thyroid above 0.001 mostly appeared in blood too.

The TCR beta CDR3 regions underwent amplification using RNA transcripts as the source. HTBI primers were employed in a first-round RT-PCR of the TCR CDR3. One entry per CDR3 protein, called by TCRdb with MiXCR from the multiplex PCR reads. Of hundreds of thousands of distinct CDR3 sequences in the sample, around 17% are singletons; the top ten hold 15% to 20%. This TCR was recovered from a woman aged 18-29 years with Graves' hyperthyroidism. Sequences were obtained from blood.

The CDR3 loop is CASSESPQGADGYTF. The CDR3 DNA reads TGTGCCAGCAGTGAAAGTCCCCAGGGGGCGGATGGCTACACCTTC. This sequence joins TRBV2 and TRBJ1-2, with 8 bases matching TRBD1. Germline CDR1 is SNHLY and CDR2 is FYNNEI. V trimming: 2 bases; J trimming: 6 bases; junction bases outside the gene matches: 8. The CDR3 has 15 amino acids.